This TCR beta chain was sequenced during a study of CD8 T cells in ankylosing spondylitis. Researchers built TCR beta libraries using quantitative 5'-RACE with molecular barcodes. In TCRdb, the 5' RACE reads were re-called with MiXCR into one record per CDR3 protein. This sample has around 450,000 distinct CDR3 sequences; about 25% occur once, and the top ten carry about 0.9%. Overall study results and limits: There were earlier reports of some motif variants in reactive arthritis synovial fluid and blood. Peripheral blood samples showed relatively rare disease-linked clones, and these clones were CD8+. Matched ankylosing spondylitis synovial fluid reportedly showed significant enrichment of disease-linked clones. Seemingly distinctive of ankylosing spondylitis blood was a TCR beta motif formed by eight highly homologous variants.

The V and J ends lost 6 bases and 11 bases respectively, with 16 bases between them. CDR3 length equals 11 residues. Germline CDR1 SQVTM, CDR2 ANQGSEA. This clonotype was detected only a few times. Its antigen is as yet unknown. This receptor was obtained from a male donor with ankylosing spondylitis. The rearrangement links TRBV29-1 to TRBJ1-1; TRBD1 is a possible D gene (6 bases). Sequencing input: blood, either unsorted or a sorted T cell fraction (not recorded which). CDR3 residues: CSVQGHSGAFF. CDR3 nucleotides: TGCAGCGTCCAGGGGCATAGTGGGGCTTTCTTT.